Following are 5 T cell receptor beta chains from one sample sequenced in a study of blood T cell repertoires in COVID-19. Generated by immunoSEQ multiplex PCR, the TCRdb table keeps only in-frame clones and is missing some. The data contain roughly 120,000 clones, 83% of them singletons. The sample comprised peripheral blood. These receptors were obtained from a woman between 55 and 75 years old with acute or convalescent COVID-19.

The chain joins TRBV18 to TRBJ1-6, with a tentative D call TRBD1 (6 bases). Germline lookup yields CDR1 KGHSH and CDR2 LQKENI. The CDR3 spans 15 residues. V lost 2 bases to trimming and J lost 5 bases, with 10 bases between them. The CDR3 is CASSPFGQNNSPLHF. The CDR3, as DNA: TGTGCCAGCTCACCATTCGGACAGAATAATTCACCCCTCCACTTT.

This chain connects TRBV2 to TRBJ2-2; 11 nucleotides align to TRBD2. Looked up from germline, CDR1 is SNHLY and CDR2 is FYNNEI. This CDR3 is built from 18 residues. Trimming took 0 bases from V and 8 from J; bases not matched to a gene: 11. The CDR3 is CASSEALPSGGRHGELFF. CDR3 nucleotides: TGTGCCAGCAGTGAAGCGCTTCCTAGCGGGGGGCGGCATGGGGAGCTGTTTTTT.

V gene TRBV19 combines with J gene TRBJ1-1, with 9 bases lining up with TRBD1. V gave up 7 bases and J gave up 0 bases; unmatched junction bases: 12. Germline V lookup: CDR1 LNHDA, CDR2 SQIVND (reference sequence). This CDR3 comprises 17 residues. CDR3 bases: TGTGCCAGTAAACCGGCCGGGACAGGGTGGATGAACACTGAAGCTTTCTTT. Its protein is CASKPAGTGWMNTEAFF.

The chain couples TRBV18 to TRBJ2-7, with D possibly TRBD1 on 6 matching bases. The CDR3 has 13 amino acids. The V gene lost 3 bases and the J gene lost 7 bases, with 13 bases spanning the gap. Germline CDR1 and CDR2: KGHSH and LQKENI. This chain's CDR3 is CASSPDRQREQYF. As DNA, the CDR3 is TGTGCCAGCTCACCCGACAGGCAAAGGGAGCAGTACTTC.

V is TRBV15 and J is TRBJ2-7; tentative D call: TRBD2 (6 bases). The CDR3 sequence is 14 residues long. CDR1 is LNHNV, CDR2 YYDKDF, per germline (reference sequence). V lost 5 bases and J 2 bases, leaving 13 bases between the germline ends. The CDR3: CATSEGTSTYEQYF. The CDR3 bases are TGTGCCACCAGCGAAGGTACTAGCACCTACGAGCAGTACTTC.